Following are 6 T cell receptor beta chains from one sample sequenced in a study of blood T cell repertoires in COVID-19. TCRdb's table, derived via immunoSEQ multiplex PCR, lists solely in-frame clones and lacks some. This repertoire shows a few hundred thousand clones, 75% to 90% found once; its top ten account for around 1%. Sequencing used PBMCs or T cells enriched from blood (not recorded which). These TCRs come from a man aged 18 to 30 who had recovered from COVID-19.

Comment on this clone: At the DNA level, this CDR3 is encoded by other sequences in the same sample as well. The chain recombines TRBV9 with TRBJ2-1; no clear D gene. The CDR3 has 15 residues. V was pared by 0 bases and J by 1 base, with 8 bases between. Germline lookup yields CDR1 SGDLS and CDR2 YYNGEE. Here the CDR3 DNA reads TGTGCCAGCAGCGTAGGTGGCGGATCCTACAATGAGCAGTTCTTC. Amino acid sequence: CASSVGGGSYNEQFF.

The chain uses TRBV28 and TRBJ1-2, with unresolved D. V shed 1 base and J shed 6 bases, with 6 bases lying between them. The CDR3 loop spans 12 amino acids. Germline V gives CDR1 MDHEN, CDR2 SYDVKM. Here the CDR3 DNA reads TGTGCCAGCAGTTTATTGAGGAATGGCTACACCTTC. Protein sequence: CASSLLRNGYTF.

The chain links TRBV5-8 to TRBJ2-7; D might be TRBD1 (6 bases). The CDR3 has 14 amino acids. Germline values: CDR1 SGHTS, CDR2 YDEGEE. With 1 base removed from V and 0 bases from J, the gap between germline ends came to 8 bases. CDR3 DNA: TGTGCCAGCAGCTTGACAGGGAGCTCCTACGAGCAGTACTTC. This translates into CASSLTGSSYEQYF.

The chain is built from TRBV4-1 and TRBJ2-3, with 10 bases that match TRBD2. There are 16 residues in the CDR3. V lost 1 base, J lost 3 bases, and 4 bases stayed unmatched. Germline V gene lookup returns CDR1 MGHRA and CDR2 YSYEKL. The CDR3 is CASSQAVAGGTDTQYF. CDR3 coding DNA: TGCGCCAGCAGCCAAGCAGTAGCGGGGGGAACAGATACGCAGTATTTT.

This clone was observed once. The gene calls are TRBV15 and TRBJ2-7; no clear D gene. The germline V and J ends were trimmed by 4 bases and 4 bases, with 14 bases remaining between them. The CDR3 consists of 14 residues. Germline V lookup: CDR1 LNHNV, CDR2 YYDKDF (reference sequence). The CDR3 nucleotides read TGTGCCACCAGCAAAACCGGAGACCTATACGAGCAGTACTTC. This codes for CATSKTGDLYEQYF.

The V call is TRBV11-2, the J call TRBJ2-7; D is unresolved. The CDR3 has 13 residues. Trimming stripped 3 bases from V and 0 bases from J, with 6 bases between. CDR1 and CDR2 from the germline V gene are SGHAT and FQNNGV. CDR3 DNA: TGTGCCAGCAGCTTGGGCTTCTCCTACGAGCAGTACTTC. It yields the protein CASSLGFSYEQYF.